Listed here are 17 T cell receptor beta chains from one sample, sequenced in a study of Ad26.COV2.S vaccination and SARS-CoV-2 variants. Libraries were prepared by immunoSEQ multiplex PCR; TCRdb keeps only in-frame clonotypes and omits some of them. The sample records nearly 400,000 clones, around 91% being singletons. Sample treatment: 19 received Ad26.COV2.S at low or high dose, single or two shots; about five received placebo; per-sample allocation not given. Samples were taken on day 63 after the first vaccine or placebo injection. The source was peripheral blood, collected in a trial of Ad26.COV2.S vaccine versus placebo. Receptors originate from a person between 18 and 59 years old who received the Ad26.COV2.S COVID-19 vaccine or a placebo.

CDR3 amino acids: CSVNQQAHLTDTQYF. CDR3 coding DNA: TGCAGCGTGAACCAACAGGCTCATCTGACAGATACGCAGTATTTT. V gene TRBV29-1 combines with J gene TRBJ2-3; TRBD1 might be the D (5 bases). This CDR3 has 15 residues. Trimming cost V 6 bases and J 3 bases, with 19 bases left between them. Germline CDR1 is SQVTM and CDR2 is ANQGSEA.

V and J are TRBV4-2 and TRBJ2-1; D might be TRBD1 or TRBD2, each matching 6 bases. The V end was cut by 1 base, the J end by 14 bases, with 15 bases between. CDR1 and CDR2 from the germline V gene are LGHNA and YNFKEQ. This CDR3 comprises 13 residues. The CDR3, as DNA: TGTGCCAGCAGCCAAGGGGTGAGGGGGGAAAAGTTCTTC. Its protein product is CASSQGVRGEKFF.

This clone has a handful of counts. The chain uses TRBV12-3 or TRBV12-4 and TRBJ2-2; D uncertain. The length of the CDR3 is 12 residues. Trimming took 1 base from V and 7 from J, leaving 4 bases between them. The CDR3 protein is CASSLEIGELFF. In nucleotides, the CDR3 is TGTGCCAGCAGTTTAGAGATCGGGGAGCTGTTTTTT.

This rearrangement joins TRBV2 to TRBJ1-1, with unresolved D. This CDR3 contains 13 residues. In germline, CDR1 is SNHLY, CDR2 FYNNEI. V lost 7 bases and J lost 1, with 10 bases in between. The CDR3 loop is CASTPDTNTEAFF. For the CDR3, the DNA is TGTGCCAGCACCCCAGACACGAACACTGAAGCTTTCTTT.

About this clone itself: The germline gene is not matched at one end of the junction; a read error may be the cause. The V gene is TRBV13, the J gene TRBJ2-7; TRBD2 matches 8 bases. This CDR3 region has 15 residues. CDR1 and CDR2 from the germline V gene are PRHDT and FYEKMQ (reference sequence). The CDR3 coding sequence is TGTGCCAGCAGCTTAGATGTTAGCGGGGCTTACGGGCAGTACTTC. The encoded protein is CASSLDVSGAYGQYF.

CDR3: CASSQDPNRGETQYF. CDR3 in DNA: TGTGCCAGCAGCCAAGATCCCAACCGGGGGGAGACCCAGTACTTC. The chain uses TRBV3-1 (or the pseudogene TRBV3-2) and TRBJ2-5; possible D gene TRBD2, 6 bases. The CDR3 runs to 15 residues. The V gene lost 0 bases and the J gene lost 5 bases, with 13 bases spanning the gap. Germline V lookup: CDR1 LGHDT, CDR2 YNNKEL (reference sequence).

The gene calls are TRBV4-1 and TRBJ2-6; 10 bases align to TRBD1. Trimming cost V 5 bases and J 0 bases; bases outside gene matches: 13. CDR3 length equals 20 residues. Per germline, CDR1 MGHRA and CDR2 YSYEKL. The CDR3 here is CASSGLTGGSLSSGANVLTF. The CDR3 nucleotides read TGCGCCAGCAGCGGGTTGACAGGGGGCTCTCTGTCCTCTGGGGCCAACGTCCTGACTTTC.

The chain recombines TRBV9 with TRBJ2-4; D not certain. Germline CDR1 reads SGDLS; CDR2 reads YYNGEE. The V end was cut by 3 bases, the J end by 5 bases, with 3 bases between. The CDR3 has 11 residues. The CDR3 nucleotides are TGTGCCAGCAGCGGCGAAAACATTCAGTACTTC. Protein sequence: CASSGENIQYF.

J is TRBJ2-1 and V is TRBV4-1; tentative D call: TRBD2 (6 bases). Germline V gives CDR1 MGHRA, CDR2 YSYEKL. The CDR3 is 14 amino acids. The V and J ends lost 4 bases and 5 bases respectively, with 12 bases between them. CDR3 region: CASSRRLEDNEQFF. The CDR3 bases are TGCGCCAGCAGCCGCCGACTAGAGGACAATGAGCAGTTCTTC.

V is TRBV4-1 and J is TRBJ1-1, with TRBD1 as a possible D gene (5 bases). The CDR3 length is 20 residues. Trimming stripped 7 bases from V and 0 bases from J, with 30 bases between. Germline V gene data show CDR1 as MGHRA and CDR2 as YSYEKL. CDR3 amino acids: CASTTRAGAYDKGVNTEAFF. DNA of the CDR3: TGCGCCAGCACCACCCGCGCGGGCGCGTACGATAAAGGGGTGAACACTGAAGCTTTCTTT.

This CDR3 is CATSDTPLAAYNEQFF. CDR3 coding DNA: TGTGCCACCAGTGACACCCCTCTAGCGGCCTACAATGAGCAGTTCTTC. This rearrangement joins TRBV24-1 to TRBJ2-1; 7 bases agree with TRBD2. The CDR3 has 16 residues. Looked up from germline, CDR1 is KGHDR and CDR2 is SFDVKD. Trimming took 4 bases from V and 2 from J; bases not matched to a gene: 7.

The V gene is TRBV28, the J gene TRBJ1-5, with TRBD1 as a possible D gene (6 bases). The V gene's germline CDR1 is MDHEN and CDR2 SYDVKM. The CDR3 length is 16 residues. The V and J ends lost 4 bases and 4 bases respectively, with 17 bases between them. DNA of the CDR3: TGTGCCAGCAGTTCACATGGGGGGCGAGCGAATCAGCCCCAGCATTTT. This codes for CASSSHGGRANQPQHF.

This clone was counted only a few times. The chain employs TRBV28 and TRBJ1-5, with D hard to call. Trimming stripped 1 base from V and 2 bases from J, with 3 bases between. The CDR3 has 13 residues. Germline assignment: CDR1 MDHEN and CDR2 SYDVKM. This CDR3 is CASSLFGNQPQHF. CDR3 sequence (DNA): TGTGCCAGCAGTTTATTCGGCAATCAGCCCCAGCATTTT.

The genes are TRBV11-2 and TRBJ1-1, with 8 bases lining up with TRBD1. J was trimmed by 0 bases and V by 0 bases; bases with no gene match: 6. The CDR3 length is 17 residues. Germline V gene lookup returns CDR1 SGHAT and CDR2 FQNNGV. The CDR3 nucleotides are TGTGCCAGCAGCTTAGATGGACGGACAGGGATGAACACTGAAGCTTTCTTT. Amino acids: CASSLDGRTGMNTEAFF.

CDR3: CASSLNLASTYEQYF. CDR3 coding DNA: TGTGCCAGCAGCTTGAATCTAGCATCTACCTACGAGCAGTACTTC. The J gene is TRBJ2-7, the V gene TRBV7-2; a possible D gene is TRBD2 (5 bases). The V gene lost 3 bases and the J gene lost 2 bases, with 14 bases spanning the gap. The CDR3 runs to 15 residues. In germline, CDR1 is SGHTA, CDR2 FQGNSA.

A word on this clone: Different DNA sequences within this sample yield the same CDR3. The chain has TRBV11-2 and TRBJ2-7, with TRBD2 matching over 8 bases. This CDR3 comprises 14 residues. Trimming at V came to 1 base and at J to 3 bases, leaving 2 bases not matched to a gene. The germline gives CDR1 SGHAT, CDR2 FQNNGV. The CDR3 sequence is CASSLGLAGYEQYF. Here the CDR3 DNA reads TGTGCCAGCAGCTTAGGTCTAGCGGGCTACGAGCAGTACTTC.

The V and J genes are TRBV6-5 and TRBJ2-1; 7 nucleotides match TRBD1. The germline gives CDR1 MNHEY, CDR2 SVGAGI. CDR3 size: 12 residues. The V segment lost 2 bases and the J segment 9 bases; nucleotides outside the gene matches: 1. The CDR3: CASSYPGGEQFF. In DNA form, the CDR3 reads TGTGCCAGCAGTTACCCAGGGGGTGAGCAGTTCTTC.